A single sample gave rise to the 30 T cell receptor beta chains below, sequenced in a study of T-cell memory formation after mild COVID-19. TCRdb re-derived calls from the 5' RACE reads in MiXCR, one entry per CDR3 protein. The table has about 210,000 distinct CDR3 sequences, roughly 30% seen once. The sample taken for sequencing was PBMCs or a T cell subset sorted from them (not recorded which). The receptors come from an adult woman who had mild COVID-19 (a few samples of this study predate the infection). Cell type and time point are not known.

V is TRBV20-1 and J is TRBJ1-3; no definite D call. With 1 base removed from V and 2 bases from J, the gap between germline ends came to 9 bases. The CDR3 is 14 amino acids. The germline gives CDR1 DFQATT, CDR2 SNEGSKA (reference sequence). The CDR3 sequence: CSARGSVAGNTIYF. As DNA, the CDR3 is TGCAGTGCTAGAGGATCGGTGGCTGGAAACACCATATATTTT.

The chain recombines TRBV5-1 with TRBJ2-5, with D maybe TRBD2 (6 bases). V shed 4 bases and J shed 5 bases, with 12 bases lying between them. The CDR3 is made up of 13 amino acids. Per germline, CDR1 SGHRS and CDR2 YFSETQ. The CDR3 DNA is TGCGCCAGCAGCGCGGGATCGACGGAGACCCAGTACTTC. The encoded protein is CASSAGSTETQYF.

This rearrangement joins TRBV5-5 to TRBJ1-5, with D possibly being TRBD1 (5 bases). The CDR3 extends over 14 amino acids. Germline CDR1 and CDR2: SGHKS and YYEKEE (reference sequence). Trimming cost V 2 bases and J 4 bases, with 10 bases left between them. The CDR3 protein is CASSLWDGNQPQHF. DNA for the CDR3: TGTGCCAGCAGCTTATGGGACGGGAATCAGCCCCAGCATTTT.

In its sample, this clonotype was seen a few times. The chain uses TRBV6-2 or TRBV6-3 and TRBJ2-6; D may be TRBD1 or TRBD2 (5 bases each). CDR1 is MNHEY and CDR2 is SVGEGT in the germline V gene. V was clipped by 6 bases and J by 0 bases, with 15 bases between them. This CDR3 is 17 amino acids long. In nucleotides, the CDR3 is TGTGCCAGCAGCCGCCGGGACGCCAGCTCTGGGGCCAACGTCCTGACTTTC. Residues: CASSRRDASSGANVLTF.

The chain couples TRBV20-1 to TRBJ2-1; 8 nucleotides line up with TRBD2. With 0 bases clipped from V and 8 bases from J, the junction kept 12 bases outside the gene matches. CDR1 is DFQATT and CDR2 is SNEGSKA in the germline V gene (reference sequence). The CDR3 loop spans 16 amino acids. The CDR3, as DNA: TGCAGTGCTAGAGATAAACGGGAGGGCCTTTGGGATGAGCAGTTCTTC. This translates into CSARDKREGLWDEQFF.

This clonotype was detected only a few times. This rearrangement joins TRBV18 to TRBJ2-3, with 10 bases fitting TRBD2. J lost 1 base, V lost 2 bases, and 6 bases had no gene match. In germline, CDR1 is KGHSH, CDR2 LQKENI. There are 17 residues in the CDR3. The CDR3 bases are TGTGCCAGCTCACCAGATGGGCTAGCGGGAGGCACAGATACGCAGTATTTT. It is translated as CASSPDGLAGGTDTQYF.

J is TRBJ1-3 and V is TRBV20-1; D may be TRBD1 (6 bases). Germline V gene lookup returns CDR1 DFQATT and CDR2 SNEGSKA (reference sequence). Trimming took off 0 bases at V and 4 bases at J, with 10 bases between the two ends. The CDR3 extends over 14 amino acids. DNA for the CDR3: TGCAGTGCTAGAGACCAGGGGAGGGGAAACACCATATATTTT. Protein sequence: CSARDQGRGNTIYF.

This clonotype was counted once. V usage is TRBV3-1 and J usage is TRBJ1-2; D may be TRBD1 (5 bases). The V gene lost 4 bases and the J gene lost 4 bases, with 19 bases spanning the gap. The CDR3 spans 16 residues. Germline V lookup: CDR1 LGHDT, CDR2 YNNKEL (reference sequence). DNA of the CDR3: TGTGCCAGCAGCCGAGGGGACCCCCCACTAGCCTATGGCTACACCTTC. Translated, it gives CASSRGDPPLAYGYTF.

This chain connects TRBV19 to TRBJ2-1; D unresolved. The CDR3 runs 14 residues. Trimming pared 1 base from V and 5 bases from J, leaving 9 bases between. Germline V CDR1 and CDR2: LNHDA, SQIVND (reference sequence). CDR3 nucleotide sequence: TGTGCCAGTAGTATAGGTCTCGGAAACAATGAGCAGTTCTTC. It specifies CASSIGLGNNEQFF.

This clonotype has more than one count but fewer than ten. The chain joins TRBV30 to TRBJ2-2; a weak D match, TRBD1 (6 bases). The CDR3 spans 15 residues. The V gene lost 3 bases and the J gene lost 1 base, with 12 bases spanning the gap. Germline lookup yields CDR1 GTSNPN and CDR2 SVGIG (reference sequence). The CDR3 nucleotides read TGTGCCTGGAGCCCCAGGGGAAAGAACACCGGGGAGCTGTTTTTT. Amino acid sequence: CAWSPRGKNTGELFF.

The gene calls are TRBV7-6 and TRBJ2-5; D gene unclear. The CDR3 has 13 amino acids. Germline assignment: CDR1 SGHVS and CDR2 FNYEAQ. Between the trimmed V and J ends, which lost 5 bases and 5 bases, there was a span of 12 bases. CDR3 sequence: CASSPEDDETQYF. The CDR3 DNA is TGTGCCAGCAGCCCAGAAGATGACGAGACCCAGTACTTC.

The chain has TRBV7-3 and TRBJ2-1; 7 bases map to TRBD2. From germline, CDR1 is SGHTA and CDR2 FQGTGA. V shed 3 bases, J shed 9 bases, and the junction held 8 bases outside the gene matches. The length of the CDR3 is 14 residues. The CDR3 loop is CASSFSGEGREQFF. The CDR3 nucleotides read TGTGCCAGCAGCTTTTCGGGGGAGGGCCGTGAGCAGTTCTTC.

The chain joins TRBV11-2 to TRBJ2-3; a possible D gene is TRBD1 (5 bases). The CDR3 length is 14 residues. Trimming took off 5 bases at V and 6 bases at J, with 15 bases between the two ends. From germline, CDR1 is SGHAT and CDR2 FQNNGV. CDR3: CASSNRGNADTQYF. Here the CDR3 DNA reads TGTGCCAGCAGCAATAGGGGTAACGCGGATACGCAGTATTTT.

This clonotype was seen many times. The rearrangement links TRBV6-5 to TRBJ2-3, with no clear D. The length of the CDR3 is 13 residues. V was cut by 6 bases and J by 0 bases, with 7 bases left in between. CDR1 is MNHEY, CDR2 SVGAGI, per germline. This CDR3 is CASSRDSTDTQYF. The CDR3 DNA follows: TGTGCCAGCAGCCGCGACAGCACAGATACGCAGTATTTT.

This clonotype was detected only once. This chain uses TRBV18 with TRBJ2-7; no clear D gene. The CDR3 totals 14 residues. Trimming removed 5 bases from V and 3 bases from J, with 14 bases in between. Germline CDR1 and CDR2: KGHSH and LQKENI. CDR3 sequence (DNA): TGTGCCAGCTCATTGCCGGGCCCTAACTACGAGCAGTACTTC. This sequence encodes CASSLPGPNYEQYF.

The gene calls are TRBV6-6 and TRBJ1-2; TRBD1 matches 9 bases. V lost 4 bases and J lost 3; bases outside the gene matches: 12. Germline V gene lookup returns CDR1 MNHNY and CDR2 SVGAGI (reference sequence). This CDR3 spans 17 amino acids. CDR3 region: CASSWTPGQGSDYGYTF. In nucleotides, the CDR3 is TGTGCCAGCAGTTGGACTCCGGGACAGGGTTCGGACTATGGCTACACCTTC.

This chain links TRBV7-9 with TRBJ1-5, with 7 nucleotides matching TRBD1. J gave up 2 bases and V 5 bases, and 6 bases lay outside the gene matches. This CDR3 contains 15 residues. The V gene's germline CDR1 is SEHNR and CDR2 FQNEAQ (reference sequence). The CDR3 region is CASSRGGQGNQPQHF. For the CDR3, the DNA is TGTGCCAGCAGCCGGGGCGGACAGGGCAATCAGCCCCAGCATTTT.

The table lists this clonotype with a few counts. The chain couples TRBV7-2 to TRBJ2-1, with D possibly matching TRBD2 (6 bases). The V end was cut by 1 base, the J end by 3 bases, with 16 bases between. Germline assignment: CDR1 SGHTA and CDR2 FQGNSA. The CDR3 length is 17 residues. The CDR3 DNA follows: TGTGCCAGCAGCTTAGTGGCCCAGCGGGCTTACTACAATGAGCAGTTCTTC. This codes for CASSLVAQRAYYNEQFF.

The V call is TRBV29-1, the J call TRBJ1-2; 10 positions match TRBD1. This CDR3 contains 18 residues. The J segment lost 6 bases and the V segment lost 1 base, leaving 17 bases of the junction unmatched. Germline V lookup: CDR1 SQVTM, CDR2 ANQGSEA. CDR3 bases: TGCAGCGTTGAAGTTTTAATTTCGGGGACAGGGGTCATGGATGGCTACACCTTC. It is translated as CSVEVLISGTGVMDGYTF.

The gene calls are TRBV29-1 and TRBJ1-1, with 10 positions matching TRBD1. There are 13 residues in the CDR3. The germline V gene encodes CDR1 SQVTM and CDR2 ANQGSEA. Trimming cost V 7 bases and J 2 bases; bases outside gene matches: 4. The CDR3 DNA follows: TGCAGCGCGGACAGGGGGATAAACACTGAAGCTTTCTTT. Its translation: CSADRGINTEAFF.

This chain links TRBV5-1 with TRBJ2-2; 8 bases map to TRBD2. V trimming: 1 base; J trimming: 2 bases; junction bases outside the gene matches: 7. The length of the CDR3 is 17 residues. CDR1 SGHRS and CDR2 YFSETQ come from the germline V gene. CDR3 residues: CASSLWRGARNTGELFF. The CDR3 DNA follows: TGCGCCAGCAGCTTGTGGCGGGGGGCCAGAAACACCGGGGAGCTGTTTTTT. The variable domain in full, with the rest retrieved from reference TRBV5-1 and TRBJ2-2, is KAGVTQTPRYLIKTRGQQVTLSCSPISGHRSVSWYQQTPGQGLQFLFEYFSETQRNKGNFPGRFSGRQFSNSRSEMNVSTLELGDSALYLCASSLWRGARNTGELFFGEGSRLTVL.

The chain joins TRBV20-1 to TRBJ1-1; TRBD1 matches 7 bases. The CDR3 spans 14 residues. Germline CDR1 DFQATT, CDR2 SNEGSKA (reference sequence). The ends lost 7 bases at V and 1 base at J; junction bases unmatched: 9. The CDR3 spells CSVEQGGRNTEAFF. CDR3 bases: TGCAGTGTCGAGCAGGGGGGGAGGAACACTGAAGCTTTCTTT.

This clonotype was counted between two and nine times. V and J are TRBV3-1 and TRBJ2-5, with 7 bases identical to TRBD2. Germline assignment: CDR1 LGHDT and CDR2 YNNKEL (reference sequence). The CDR3 totals 15 residues. The ends lost 0 bases at V and 5 bases at J; junction bases unmatched: 6. Written as DNA, the CDR3 is TGTGCCAGCAGCCAAGATCCGAGGGGAGGGGAGACCCAGTACTTC. Its translation is CASSQDPRGGETQYF.

This clonotype was seen a handful of times. This chain connects TRBV12-3 or TRBV12-4 to TRBJ1-2; D ambiguous. V was pared by 1 base and J by 0 bases, with 6 bases between. The CDR3 is 14 amino acids. CDR3 loop: CASSLGVSNYGYTF. CDR3 in DNA: TGTGCCAGCAGTTTAGGGGTGTCTAACTATGGCTACACCTTC.

There are a few counts of this clonotype. The gene calls are TRBV4-1 and TRBJ2-1; 16 positions match TRBD2. Trimming took 3 bases from V and 4 from J; bases not matched to a gene: 3. CDR3 length equals 17 residues. Germline loops: CDR1 MGHRA, CDR2 YSYEKL. In nucleotides, the CDR3 is TGCGCCAGCAGCCAGGGACTAGCGGGGGGGCAGTACAATGAGCAGTTCTTC. It specifies CASSQGLAGGQYNEQFF.

The J gene is TRBJ2-1, the V gene TRBV5-1; 8 bases line up with TRBD2. J was trimmed by 2 bases and V by 4 bases; bases with no gene match: 2. The length of the CDR3 is 14 residues. Germline lookup yields CDR1 SGHRS and CDR2 YFSETQ. In DNA, the CDR3 is TGCGCCAGCAGCCCGCGGGAGGCCTACAATGAGCAGTTCTTC. Translation: CASSPREAYNEQFF.

The chain recombines TRBV5-1 with TRBJ1-2, with TRBD1 as a possible D gene (5 bases). Germline lookup yields CDR1 SGHRS and CDR2 YFSETQ. The V end was cut by 6 bases, the J end by 5 bases, with 11 bases between. CDR3 length: 12 amino acids. CDR3 sequence (DNA): TGCGCCAGCACAGAGGGACTATATGGCTACACCTTC. This gives the protein CASTEGLYGYTF.

V and J are TRBV5-1 and TRBJ2-3; TRBD2 aligns across 16 bases. This CDR3 has 19 amino acids. Germline assignment: CDR1 SGHRS and CDR2 YFSETQ. Losses at the gene ends were 4 bases for V and 2 bases for J; bases not matched to a gene: 10. The CDR3 bases are TGCGCCAGCAGCCCGGGACTAGCGGGAGGGCCTGGGTCCACAGATACGCAGTATTTT. It translates to CASSPGLAGGPGSTDTQYF.

This rearrangement joins TRBV5-1 to TRBJ2-3, with 9 bases that match TRBD2. V trimming: 4 bases; J trimming: 2 bases; junction bases outside the gene matches: 5. The germline gives CDR1 SGHRS, CDR2 YFSETQ. This CDR3 comprises 15 residues. The CDR3 loop is CASSVTSGPTDTQYF. CDR3 bases: TGCGCCAGCAGCGTGACTAGCGGACCCACAGATACGCAGTATTTT.

This chain joins TRBV7-8 and TRBJ2-7; 8 nucleotides match TRBD2. The CDR3 sequence is 16 residues long. Germline trimming cut 5 bases from V and 5 bases from J; bases unmatched to any gene: 14. Germline V gives CDR1 SGHVS, CDR2 FQNEAQ. The CDR3 DNA reads as TGTGCCAGCAGCCAGGAGCAAGCGGGAGTGGCAAACGAGCAGTACTTC. Amino acids: CASSQEQAGVANEQYF.